This T cell receptor beta chain was captured by sequencing in a study of blood T cell repertoires in COVID-19. About this clone: A junction end diverges from the germline sequence, so it may reflect a read error.

Germline assignment: CDR1 MNHEY and CDR2 SVGAGI. This CDR3 has 15 amino acids. Per the authors' pipeline: Reference gene primer amplification yielded estimated nucleated cell counts. Some clones are missing from TCRdb's copy, which holds only in-frame ones; the method was immunoSEQ multiplex PCR. V and J calls and clone size are given by that table; D and trimming were obtained from the DNA. This sample has approximately 150,000 clones; 88% occur once, and the top ten carry 1.5% to 2%. The chain carries TRBV6-5 and TRBJ2-7, with D possibly being TRBD1 (6 bases). Sequenced material: peripheral blood. The source is a man aged 65-85 years with acute or convalescent COVID-19. DNA for the CDR3: TGTGCCAGCAGCTACTCGCCAGGGGACTCCTACGAGCAGTACTTC. Its protein product is CASSYSPGDSYEQYF.